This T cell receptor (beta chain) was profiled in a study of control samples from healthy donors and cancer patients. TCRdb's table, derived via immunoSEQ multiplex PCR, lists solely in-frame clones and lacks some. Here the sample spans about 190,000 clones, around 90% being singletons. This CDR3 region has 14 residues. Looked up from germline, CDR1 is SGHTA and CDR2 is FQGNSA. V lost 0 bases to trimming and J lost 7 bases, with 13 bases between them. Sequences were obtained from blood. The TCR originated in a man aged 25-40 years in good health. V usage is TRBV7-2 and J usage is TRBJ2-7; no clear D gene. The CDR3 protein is CASSLALGISEQYF. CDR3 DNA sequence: TGTGCCAGCAGCTTAGCGCTGGGGATAAGTGAGCAGTACTTC.